The 3 T cell receptor beta chains below were found in one sample sequenced in a study of T cells in Graves' hyperthyroidism and ophthalmopathy. Amplification of TCR beta CDR3 regions used RNA as the template. The TCR CDR3 first-round RT-PCR relied on the HTBI primer set. TCRdb recomputed calls from the multiplex PCR reads with MiXCR, one row per CDR3 protein. Of under 500,000 distinct CDR3 sequences in the sample, more than 12% were seen once. Sequences were obtained from blood. The receptors shown here come from a man aged 45-60 years with Graves' ophthalmopathy.

This clonotype appeared a few times. A much larger clonotype is one base distant, so this may be a read error. The chain combines TRBV27 with TRBJ1-6, with TRBD1 as a possible D gene (5 bases). CDR1 and CDR2 from the germline V gene are MNHEY and SMNVEV (reference sequence). The V end was cut by 2 bases, the J end by 7 bases, with 9 bases between. CDR3 length: 14 residues. In nucleotides, the CDR3 is TGTGCCAGCAGTTTAGTGCGGGGGAATTCACCCCTCCACTTT. Translated, it gives CASSLVRGNSPLHF.

This clonotype has a handful of counts. The chain employs TRBV20-1 and TRBJ2-7; D is possibly TRBD2 (7 bases). The V end lost 0 bases, the J end lost 4 bases, and 10 bases lay between the germline ends. The CDR3 spans 13 residues. Germline loops: CDR1 DFQATT, CDR2 SNEGSKA (reference sequence). The CDR3 bases are TGCAGTGCTAGAGAGGGGGGGGCGTACGAGCAGTACTTC. It yields the protein CSAREGGAYEQYF.

This clonotype was seen only a few times. CDR3 loop: CASSLPGTSLTDTQYF. In DNA form, the CDR3 reads TGTGCCAGCAGCCTTCCCGGGACTAGCCTCACAGATACGCAGTATTTT. V gene TRBV5-4 combines with J gene TRBJ2-3; 9 positions match TRBD2. V lost 4 bases, J lost 2 bases, and 8 bases stayed unmatched. The germline gives CDR1 SGHNT, CDR2 YYREEE (reference sequence). This CDR3 comprises 16 residues. The entire variable domain, with the rest obtained from reference TRBV5-4 and TRBJ2-3, is as follows: ETGVTQSPTHLIKTRGQQVTLRCSSQSGHNTVSWYQQALGQGPQFIFQYYREEENGRGNFPPRFSGLQFPNYSSELNVNALELDDSALYLCASSLPGTSLTDTQYFGPGTRLTVL.